A selection of T cell receptor beta chains follows, all from one sample in a study of early T cells in non-severe SARS-CoV-2 infection. TCRdb reprocessed the 5' RACE reads via MiXCR and lists one record per CDR3 protein. The sample lists tens of thousands of distinct CDR3 sequences, 6% to 8.5% occurring once. Sequenced sample: whole blood. These receptors all come from an adult who was a healthcare worker with PCR-confirmed SARS-CoV-2 infection or an uninfected control (not recorded which). CDR3s include the opening cysteine and the closing phenylalanine or tryptophan. The D gene is left open where the match is weak. A clone size is listed for some rows: how often the clone was seen (once, few, many), or a class if it is expanded.

TRBJ2-3	TRBV4-3	-	many	TGCGCCAGCAGCCAAGATATCGGAACAGATACGCAGTATTTT	CASSQDIGTDTQYF
TRBJ1-2	TRBV29-1	-	many	TGCAGCGTTCGGGGGGGCCCTGTCTTCTATGGCTACACCTTC	CSVRGGPVFYGYTF
TRBJ2-7	TRBV5-5	-	few	TGTGCCAGCAGCTGGGATGGGCGGACTGGGAACGAGCAGTACTTC	CASSWDGRTGNEQYF
TRBJ2-1	TRBV7-9	-	few	TGTGCCAGCAGCGCACGACAGGCGAGCTCCTACAATGAGCAGTTCTTC	CASSARQASSYNEQFF
TRBJ2-3	TRBV7-8	-	few	TGTGCCAGCTCCCTAAGGGAGGCAGATAACCCCACAGATACGCAGTATTTT	CASSLREADNPTDTQYF
TRBJ1-1	TRBV12-3/TRBV12-4	TRBD1	many	TGTGCCAGCAGTGCTCAGACAGGGGACCTGAACACTGAAGCTTTCTTT	CASSAQTGDLNTEAFF
TRBJ2-7	TRBV12-3/TRBV12-4	-	-	TGTGCCAGCAGTCGTTCCCAGGGCTACGAGCAGTACTTC	CASSRSQGYEQYF
TRBJ2-5	TRBV24-1	-	few	TGTGCCACCAGTGATCCTGCAGGTGCGGGAGAGACCCAGTACTTC	CATSDPAGAGETQYF
TRBJ2-3	TRBV29-1	TRBD2	-	TGCAGCGTTGATTCGGGGGGGACAGATACGCAGTATTTT	CSVDSGGTDTQYF
TRBJ2-2	TRBV7-6	-	-	TGTGCCAGCAGCTTATTAAGTAGGACCGGGGAGCTGTTTTTT	CASSLLSRTGELFF
TRBJ2-5	TRBV6-5	-	few	TGTGCCAGCAGTTACTCGGGGGGCGAAGGGACCCAGTACTTC	CASSYSGGEGTQYF
TRBJ2-5	TRBV5-1	-	many	TGCGCCAGCAGCTTGAATGGGGGCCAAGAGACCCAGTACTTC	CASSLNGGQETQYF
TRBJ1-3	TRBV20-1	-	many	TGCAGTGCCGTTAGCTCTGGAAACACCATATATTTT	CSAVSSGNTIYF
TRBJ2-7	TRBV30	-	-	TGTGCCTGGAATGTCAAGTTTTGGTACGAGCAGTACTTC	CAWNVKFWYEQYF
TRBJ2-2	TRBV7-9	-	few	TGTGCCAGCAGCCCCGGACAGGGAGGGGCCGGGGAGCTGTTTTTT	CASSPGQGGAGELFF